These 20 T cell receptor beta chains share one sample of origin, sequenced in a study of naive and memory T cell subsets. Two oligonucleotides, mixed equimolar, formed the beta constant-region primer covering TRBC1 and TRBC2. Nested alpha and beta constant-region primers with the SP2 primer drove four PCR rounds on ligated cDNA. TCRdb redid the calling of the UMI-ligation and nested PCR reads with MiXCR, one entry per CDR3 protein. The sample has about 120,000 distinct CDR3 sequences; around a third are singletons. The specimen was central memory CD4+ T cells from blood. These receptors all come from a human donor in good health.

V usage is TRBV18 and J usage is TRBJ1-3; no definite D call. Germline lookup yields CDR1 KGHSH and CDR2 LQKENI. Trimming left V 4 bases short and J 0 bases short, with 13 bases between. This CDR3 spans 16 amino acids. The chain's CDR3 is CASSRDTDRSGNTIYF. The CDR3, as DNA: TGTGCCAGCTCACGAGACACCGACCGCTCTGGAAACACCATATATTTT.

The chain employs TRBV30 and TRBJ2-4, with 10 bases matching TRBD1. V shed 4 bases, J shed 1 base, and the junction held 4 bases outside the gene matches. This CDR3 spans 15 amino acids. Germline V gene sequence: CDR1 GTSNPN, CDR2 SVGIG (reference sequence). The CDR3 loop reads CAWMRDRGAKNIQYF. CDR3 bases: TGTGCCTGGATGCGGGACAGGGGTGCCAAAAACATTCAGTACTTC.

This clonotype has only a few counts. The rearrangement links TRBV19 to TRBJ1-1, with 9 bases fitting TRBD1. Germline assignment: CDR1 LNHDA and CDR2 SQIVND (reference sequence). The V segment lost 7 bases and the J segment 10 bases; nucleotides outside the gene matches: 4. This CDR3 is 11 amino acids long. CDR3 region: CASTLGQGAFF. DNA of the CDR3: TGTGCCAGTACCCTGGGACAGGGAGCTTTCTTT.

Points on this clonotype: A clone one base away is much larger, so this may be a read error. V gene TRBV3-1 combines with J gene TRBJ1-1, with D hard to call. Germline values: CDR1 LGHDT, CDR2 YNNKEL (reference sequence). The CDR3 consists of 14 residues. V lost 2 bases and J lost 5, with 12 bases in between. The CDR3 coding sequence is TGTGCCAGCAGCCAACGCTTCGGAGCGACTGAAGCTTTCTTT. It codes for CASSQRFGATEAFF.

This clonotype was found a few times. This chain uses TRBV20-1 with TRBJ2-3, with D unresolved. Germline V gene lookup returns CDR1 DFQATT and CDR2 SNEGSKA (reference sequence). The CDR3 length is 12 residues. The V and J ends lost 2 bases and 3 bases respectively, with 6 bases between them. This CDR3 is CSARPPTDTQYF. CDR3 nucleotides: TGCAGTGCTAGACCTCCAACAGATACGCAGTATTTT.

The rearrangement links TRBV19 to TRBJ1-4; D is unresolved. The length of the CDR3 is 13 residues. Trimming took 6 bases from V and 8 from J, leaving 13 bases between them. Per the germline V gene, CDR1 is LNHDA and CDR2 is SQIVND (reference sequence). CDR3 coding DNA: TGTGCCAGTAGAAATCCGTTCCCAGAAAAACTGTTTTTT. Residues: CASRNPFPEKLFF. Combining the CDR3 with reference TRBV19 and TRBJ1-4 gives the whole variable domain DGGITQSPKYLFRKEGQNVTLSCEQNLNHDAMYWYRQDPGQGLRLIYYSQIVNDFQKGDIAEGYSVSREKKESFPLTVTSAQKNPTAFYLCASRNPFPEKLFFGSGTQLSVL.

This clonotype turned up a few times. The chain couples TRBV3-1 to TRBJ2-7, with 8 bases matching TRBD2. Germline V gene lookup returns CDR1 LGHDT and CDR2 YNNKEL (reference sequence). V shed 4 bases and J 3 bases; nucleotides not matched to a gene: 5. The CDR3 has 14 residues. The CDR3 reads CASSPSGFRYEQYF. In DNA, the CDR3 is TGTGCCAGCAGCCCTAGCGGGTTTCGCTACGAGCAGTACTTC.

This clonotype occurred a few times. This rearrangement joins TRBV24-1 to TRBJ2-3, with TRBD1 matching over 11 bases. This CDR3 contains 16 residues. CDR1 is KGHDR, CDR2 SFDVKD, per germline. V was pared by 3 bases and J by 4 bases, with 5 bases of the junction left unmatched. The CDR3 DNA reads as TGTGCCACCAGTGATCGTAGGACAGGGGGCGCAGATACGCAGTATTTT. This encodes CATSDRRTGGADTQYF.

This clonotype was seen repeatedly, ten times or more. This rearrangement joins TRBV5-1 to TRBJ2-5; no reliable D call. Trimming took off 0 bases at V and 2 bases at J, with 8 bases between the two ends. The CDR3 loop spans 14 amino acids. Germline V CDR1 and CDR2: SGHRS, YFSETQ. Here the CDR3 reads CASSLGPAQETQYF. CDR3 in DNA: TGCGCCAGCAGCTTGGGTCCAGCTCAAGAGACCCAGTACTTC. Combining the CDR3 with reference TRBV5-1 and TRBJ2-5 gives the whole variable domain KAGVTQTPRYLIKTRGQQVTLSCSPISGHRSVSWYQQTPGQGLQFLFEYFSETQRNKGNFPGRFSGRQFSNSRSEMNVSTLELGDSALYLCASSLGPAQETQYFGPGTRLLVL.

The chain carries TRBV28 and TRBJ1-2; D is unresolved. Germline V CDR1 and CDR2: MDHEN, SYDVKM. V gave up 8 bases and J gave up 4 bases, with 11 bases separating them. The CDR3 consists of 12 residues. The CDR3 here is CASGGKFYGYTF. CDR3 sequence (DNA): TGTGCCAGCGGCGGGAAATTCTATGGCTACACCTTC.

This clonotype was observed a handful of times. The chain is built from TRBV6-5 and TRBJ2-4, with 9 bases lining up with TRBD2. This CDR3 region has 16 residues. The trim removed 5 bases at V and 4 bases at J, leaving 9 bases unmatched. Per the germline V gene, CDR1 is MNHEY and CDR2 is SVGAGI. The CDR3 DNA reads TGTGCCAGCAGTACGCGACTAGCGGAGATAAAAAACATTCAGTACTTC. The encoded protein is CASSTRLAEIKNIQYF.

This clonotype has at least ten counts. The chain couples TRBV6-1 to TRBJ1-1; 8 bases are shared with TRBD1. Losses at the gene ends were 4 bases for V and 4 bases for J; bases not matched to a gene: 5. The CDR3 totals 14 residues. Looked up from germline, CDR1 is MNHNS and CDR2 is SASEGT. CDR3 nucleotides: TGTGCCAGCAGTGCAGGGGGCCTATCCACTGAAGCTTTCTTT. Translating gives CASSAGGLSTEAFF.

The CDR3 nucleotides are TGCAGCGGAAAGGGACTTTTACCCACAGATACGCAGTATTTT. Translation gives CSGKGLLPTDTQYF. This rearrangement joins TRBV29-1 to TRBJ2-3, with D possibly matching TRBD2 (6 bases). The CDR3 consists of 14 residues. V was cut by 7 bases and J by 2 bases, with 16 bases left in between. Germline assignment: CDR1 SQVTM and CDR2 ANQGSEA.

The chain joins TRBV20-1 to TRBJ2-1; 7 positions agree with TRBD2. This CDR3 has 15 amino acids. The V segment lost 0 bases and the J segment 5 bases; nucleotides outside the gene matches: 7. Germline CDR1 is DFQATT and CDR2 is SNEGSKA (reference sequence). The CDR3 DNA reads as TGCAGTGCTAGAGAACCGGGACTAAATAACAATGAGCAGTTCTTC. Its protein is CSAREPGLNNNEQFF.

This clonotype came up a few times. The chain carries TRBV3-1 and TRBJ2-7; 7 bases are shared with TRBD1. The CDR3 length is 16 residues. Germline V gives CDR1 LGHDT, CDR2 YNNKEL (reference sequence). J gave up 2 bases and V 4 bases, and 11 bases lay outside the gene matches. The DNA of the CDR3 is TGTGCCAGCAGCCCTCGCCGACAGGGTCGTCCCTACGAGCAGTACTTC. Its protein is CASSPRRQGRPYEQYF.

This clonotype has only a few counts. The chain couples TRBV4-3 to TRBJ1-2; D uncertain. The CDR3 has 16 residues. Trimming cost V 1 base and J 6 bases, with 18 bases left between them. Looked up from germline, CDR1 is LGHNA and CDR2 is YSLEER. CDR3 protein: CASSQVKRAHGDGYTF. The CDR3 nucleotides read TGCGCCAGCAGCCAAGTTAAAAGGGCCCACGGAGATGGCTACACCTTC.

This clonotype was found a few times. The rearrangement uses TRBV27 and TRBJ2-5; no reliable D call. Germline loops: CDR1 MNHEY, CDR2 SMNVEV (reference sequence). This CDR3 contains 12 residues. V lost 6 bases and J lost 3, with 8 bases in between. CDR3 DNA sequence: TGTGCCAGCAGCGGCAGAGAAGAGACCCAGTACTTC. Amino acid sequence: CASSGREETQYF.

This chain connects TRBV7-6 to TRBJ2-3; TRBD1 aligns across 10 bases. In germline, CDR1 is SGHVS, CDR2 FNYEAQ. V lost 5 bases to trimming and J lost 3 bases; unmatched junction nucleotides: 14. The CDR3 has 18 residues. In nucleotides, the CDR3 is TGTGCCAGCAGCCAACAACCGGGACAGGGGAGGGGGACAGATACGCAGTATTTT. This gives the protein CASSQQPGQGRGTDTQYF.

The sample holds many counts of this clonotype. The CDR3: CASRPGRGNTEAFF. CDR3 nucleotides: TGTGCCAGCAGACCAGGGAGAGGAAACACTGAAGCTTTCTTT. The chain recombines TRBV28 with TRBJ1-1, with D maybe TRBD1 (5 bases). V lost 6 bases to trimming and J lost 2 bases, with 13 bases between them. CDR1 and CDR2 from the germline V gene are MDHEN and SYDVKM. This CDR3 is 14 amino acids long. Combining the CDR3 with reference TRBV28 and TRBJ1-1 gives the whole variable domain DVKVTQSSRYLVKRTGEKVFLECVQDMDHENMFWYRQDPGLGLRLIYFSYDVKMKEKGDIPEGYSVSREKKERFSLILESASTNQTSMYLCASRPGRGNTEAFFGQGTRLTVV.

The chain combines TRBV6-1 with TRBJ2-4; D might be TRBD2 (5 bases). The CDR3 runs 13 residues. In germline, CDR1 is MNHNS, CDR2 SASEGT. The V and J ends lost 8 bases and 3 bases respectively, with 11 bases between them. CDR3 sequence reads: CASETGYKNIQYF. CDR3 nucleotide sequence: TGTGCCAGCGAAACGGGGTACAAAAACATTCAGTACTTC.